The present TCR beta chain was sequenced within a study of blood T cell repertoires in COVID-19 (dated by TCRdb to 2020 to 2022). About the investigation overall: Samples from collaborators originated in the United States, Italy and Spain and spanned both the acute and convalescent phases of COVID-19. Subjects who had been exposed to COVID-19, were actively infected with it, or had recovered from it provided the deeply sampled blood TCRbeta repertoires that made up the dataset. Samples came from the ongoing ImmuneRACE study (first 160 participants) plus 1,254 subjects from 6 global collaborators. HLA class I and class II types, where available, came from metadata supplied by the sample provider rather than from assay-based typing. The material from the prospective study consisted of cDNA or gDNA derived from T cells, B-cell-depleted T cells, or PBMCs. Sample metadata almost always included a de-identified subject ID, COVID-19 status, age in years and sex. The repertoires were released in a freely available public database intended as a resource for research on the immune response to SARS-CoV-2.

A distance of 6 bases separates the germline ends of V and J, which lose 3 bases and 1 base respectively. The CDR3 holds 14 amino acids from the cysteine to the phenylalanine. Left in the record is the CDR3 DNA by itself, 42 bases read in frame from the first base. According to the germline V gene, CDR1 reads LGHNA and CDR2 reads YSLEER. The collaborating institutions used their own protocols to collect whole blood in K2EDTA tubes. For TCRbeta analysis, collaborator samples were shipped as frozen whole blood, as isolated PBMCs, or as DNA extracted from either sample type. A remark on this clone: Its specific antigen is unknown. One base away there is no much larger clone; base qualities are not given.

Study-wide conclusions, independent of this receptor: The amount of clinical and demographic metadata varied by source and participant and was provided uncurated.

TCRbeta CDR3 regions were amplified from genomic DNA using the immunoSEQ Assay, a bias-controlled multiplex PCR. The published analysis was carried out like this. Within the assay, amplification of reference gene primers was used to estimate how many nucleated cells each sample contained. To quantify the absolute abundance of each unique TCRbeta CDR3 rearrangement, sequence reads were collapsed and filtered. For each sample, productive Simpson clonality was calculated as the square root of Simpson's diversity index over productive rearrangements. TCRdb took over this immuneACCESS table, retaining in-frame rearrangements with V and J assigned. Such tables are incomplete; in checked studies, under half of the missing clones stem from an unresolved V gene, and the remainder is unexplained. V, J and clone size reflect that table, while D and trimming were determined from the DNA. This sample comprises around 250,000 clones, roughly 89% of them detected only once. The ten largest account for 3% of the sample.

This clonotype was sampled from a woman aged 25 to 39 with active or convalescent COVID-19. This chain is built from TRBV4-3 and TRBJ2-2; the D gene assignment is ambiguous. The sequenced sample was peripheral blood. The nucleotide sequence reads TGCGCCAGCAGCCATAGACAGAACACCGGGGAGCTGTTTTTT. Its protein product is CASSHRQNTGELFF.